This T cell receptor beta chain was retrieved from a study of control samples from healthy donors and cancer patients. The repertoire was sequenced with immunoSEQ multiplex PCR; TCRdb's copy has only in-frame clones and lacks some. The repertoire has around 99,000 clones, roughly 90% of them found once; the top ten carry under 20%. Germline V lookup: CDR1 SEHNR, CDR2 FQNEAQ (reference sequence). The CDR3 totals 19 residues. The ends were cut back, 5 bases at V and 0 bases at J, with 25 bases in the middle. The chain joins TRBV7-9 to TRBJ1-2; no firm D call. Sequencing used blood. The sequence came from a woman in her 50s in good health. The CDR3 spells CASSVLDRPNRYTNYGYTF. In DNA form, the CDR3 reads TGTGCCAGCAGCGTACTCGACCGACCAAACAGATACACTAACTATGGCTACACCTTC.